The entry below gives a single T cell receptor beta chain sequence along with its context. Its antigen remains undetermined. The record has no base qualities; no much larger clone is one base away. On a MiSeq, deep resolution sequencing aimed for a depth between 1 in 1 million and 1 in 200,000 T cells, with each clonotype covered about 9.2x on average. The immunoSEQ hsTCRB Kit was used to generate TCR beta libraries. From the authors' description of their analysis: The data were analyzed with ImmunoSEQ Analyzer and ImmunoSEQ Data Assistant, and V, D and J gene assignments followed IMGT definitions. Clonality was computed as one minus normalized Shannon entropy of productive rearrangement frequencies, ranging from 0 to 1. Only overrepresented clonotypes making up at least 0.05% of each patient's repertoire were included in the public clonotype analysis. Approximately 14 age-matched healthy donor repertoires from immuneACCESS were used as controls for clonality. TCRdb provides this immuneACCESS table in a form limited to in-frame rearrangements. Some clones are lacking; in checked studies, under half of them reflect an unresolved V gene, and why the rest are absent is not known. V and J calls and clone size are copied from that table; D and trimming were computed from the DNA. Counted in this sample were around 70,000 clones; 90% of them appeared once. Approximately 3.1% of the sample is taken by the ten largest.

This specimen's time point label, per the study, means: 12 to 13 months on ibrutinib. For TCR beta library preparation, around 1.8 micrograms of genomic DNA were extracted from the cryopreserved PBMCs. Longitudinal blood samples from CLL patients on ibrutinib monotherapy underwent high-throughput TCR beta sequencing. The patients took part in an open-label, single-center phase 2 trial of ibrutinib monotherapy. From the germline V gene (reference sequence), CDR1 is GTSNPN and CDR2 is SVGIG. V is reduced by 3 bases and J by 2 bases, leaving a spacing of 16 bases between them. Counted from cysteine to phenylalanine, this CDR3 has 15 amino acids. Only the CDR3 DNA stays, 45 bases, in frame from base 1. This entry belongs to a study of cytotoxic CD8 clonotypes in ibrutinib-treated CLL (dated by TCRdb to the early 2020s). Some background on the complete study: The cohort included approximately 15 treatment-naive and under 13 relapsed/refractory patients; approximately 17 were IGHV unmutated. Partial responses were observed in roughly 24 patients and complete responses in 2; after a median follow-up of roughly 72 months, remission was maintained in approximately 14 patients and progression was observed in roughly twelve. Response samples were obtained after a median of around 11 months of treatment, with a range of about 6 to 36 months. An average of roughly 250,000 productive templates and about 100,000 productive rearrangements was obtained per sample. Of the approximately 87 people in the trial, about 25 had longitudinal samples available. Cryopreserved peripheral blood mononuclear cells were obtained before treatment, at response, and at either sustained remission or disease progression. Every sample from remission and from progressive disease was obtained while the patients were still on ibrutinib. The study at large found these results: Baseline clonality exceeded that of age-matched healthy donors and correlated strongly with circulating CD8+ T-cell counts. Sampling times were not matched between patients in sustained remission and patients whose disease was progressing, and lymph node repertoires were not examined. At ibrutinib response clonality went up, during sustained remission it held steady, and at progression it dropped back toward baseline. Public clonotypes were rare and either contracted or stayed stable during treatment, and the rise in clonality at ibrutinib response reflected the expansion of private clonotypes.

The TCR was taken from a human donor with chronic lymphocytic leukemia. The specimen comprised PBMCs, sampled after 12 months of ibrutinib treatment. This receptor chain uses TRBV30 and TRBJ2-5; the D gene is possibly TRBD1 or TRBD2, each agreeing over 5 bases. Here the CDR3 is given as CAWRLRQRLQETQYF. The bases read TGTGCCTGGAGGCTCAGACAGAGACTACAAGAGACCCAGTACTTC.